The clone carrying this T cell receptor (beta chain) was found a few times. These data originate in a study of blood T cell repertoires in COVID-19. Study-level information: Whether acute or convalescent, the COVID-19 samples came from the United States, Italy and Spain. The analysed material was cDNA or gDNA that came from T cells, B-cell-depleted T cells, or PBMCs.

V was pared by 0 bases and J by 5 bases, with 11 bases of the junction left unmatched. The CDR3 runs to 17 residues. In germline, CDR1 is LGHDT, CDR2 YNNKEL (reference sequence). In the authors' workflow: Scientists estimated how many nucleated cells there were by amplifying reference gene primers. Generated by immunoSEQ multiplex PCR, the TCRdb table keeps only in-frame clones and is missing some. Clonal size and the V and J genes are those of that table, whereas D and trimming came from the DNA. Found here are 55,000 or so clones, approximately 90% of them singletons; the top ten hold approximately 6%.

V usage is TRBV3-1 (or the pseudogene TRBV3-2) and J usage is TRBJ2-7; 9 bases are a match to TRBD1. What was sequenced was peripheral blood. This receptor was identified in a man aged 35 to 55 with acute or convalescent COVID-19. CDR3 nucleotides: TGTGCCAGCAGCCAAGATGGACAGGGGAAGAGGAAGGACGAGCAGTACTTC. It is translated as CASSQDGQGKRKDEQYF.